This T cell receptor (beta chain) was profiled in a study of blood T cells in healthy people across ages. Study outcomes and limitations: Measured against age, TCR beta diversity per million T cells decreased in a roughly linear manner.

Comment on this clonotype: Its antigen remains unknown.

For the second PCR, which ran for about 7 to 12 cycles, a sample-barcoded 5' primer and a J-beta primer mix were used. TCRdb used MiXCR to reprocess the 5' RACE reads, holding one entry per CDR3 protein. Here the sample spans 900,000 to 950,000 distinct CDR3 sequences, 25% to 35% being singletons. There were at least 6 micrograms of total RNA extracted from every sample. The sample was also linked to a second study, of T cells of mothers and their children. As reported in that work: The study sampled a few healthy Caucasian mothers and their six children. From each mother came over 9.5 million TCR beta CDR3 reads, and from each child came 3 million to 3.5 million.

The sequence came from a woman between 35 and 50 years old in good health. Source material: blood.

CDR3 sequence: CASSFSAGTGIRFEQYF. CDR3 DNA: TGCGCCAGCAGCTTCTCAGCCGGGACTGGGATCCGTTTCGAGCAGTACTTC. The chain carries TRBV5-1 and TRBJ2-7, with D perhaps matching TRBD2 (6 bases). V was clipped by 2 bases and J by 6 bases, with 24 bases between them. This CDR3 is built from 17 residues. Germline V gives CDR1 SGHRS, CDR2 YFSETQ. The full variable domain, with the rest looked up from reference TRBV5-1 and TRBJ2-7, is KAGVTQTPRYLIKTRGQQVTLSCSPISGHRSVSWYQQTPGQGLQFLFEYFSETQRNKGNFPGRFSGRQFSNSRSEMNVSTLELGDSALYLCASSFSAGTGIRFEQYFGPGTRLTVT.